The 4 T cell receptor beta chains given below trace back to one sample, sequenced in a study of blood T cell repertoires in COVID-19. The repertoire was sequenced with immunoSEQ multiplex PCR; TCRdb's copy has only in-frame clones and lacks some. The sample contains 400,000 to 450,000 clones, around 91% of which appear only once. The specimen was peripheral blood. The origin of the receptors is a woman in her 40s with COVID-19, enrolled during active disease.

J is TRBJ2-2 and V is TRBV29-1; 8 nucleotides align to TRBD2. The germline V gene has CDR1 SQVTM and CDR2 ANQGSEA. This CDR3 region has 14 residues. The V segment lost 8 bases and the J segment 6 bases; nucleotides outside the gene matches: 11. CDR3 sequence: CSSLRGVGSGELFF. CDR3 nucleotide sequence: TGCAGCTCCTTGCGGGGGGTAGGGTCCGGGGAGCTGTTTTTT.

This rearrangement joins TRBV7-2 to TRBJ2-1, with 8 bases aligning to TRBD2. The CDR3 loop spans 14 amino acids. Looked up from germline, CDR1 is SGHTA and CDR2 is FQGNSA. With 4 bases clipped from V and 12 bases from J, the junction kept 11 bases outside the gene matches. CDR3 DNA: TGTGCCAGCAGCTACCAGACTAGCGCCAGAGGGCAGTTCTTC. This encodes CASSYQTSARGQFF. Using reference TRBV7-2 and TRBJ2-1 for the parts outside the CDR3, the full variable domain is GAGVSQSPSNKVTEKGKDVELRCDPISGHTALYWYRQSLGQGLEFLIYFQGNSAPDKSGLPSDRFSAERTGGSVSTLTIQRTQQEDSAVYLCASSYQTSARGQFFGPGTRLTVL.

This clone turned up a few times. The gene calls are TRBV28 and TRBJ2-7; 10 bases line up with TRBD2. The CDR3 spans 15 residues. With 6 bases clipped from V and 2 bases from J, the junction kept 7 bases outside the gene matches. Germline lookup yields CDR1 MDHEN and CDR2 SYDVKM. The CDR3 protein is CASSLTSGETYEQYF. CDR3 sequence (DNA): TGTGCCAGCAGCTTAACTAGCGGGGAGACCTACGAGCAGTACTTC.

V usage is TRBV11-3 and J usage is TRBJ2-3; 8 bases line up with TRBD1. V lost 4 bases and J lost 2; bases outside the gene matches: 5. Germline lookup yields CDR1 SGHNT and CDR2 YENEEA. There are 15 residues in the CDR3. The CDR3, as DNA: TGTGCCAGCAGCTCCCGGGACAGGAACACAGATACGCAGTATTTT. This sequence encodes CASSSRDRNTDTQYF.